These 28 T cell receptor beta chains were sequenced from one sample in a study of tumor and adjacent non-tumor tissue in lung cancer. This sample's RNA came from whole unsorted tissue. The library came from three nested PCR rounds adapted from ARM-PCR protocols. TCRdb passed the multiplex PCR reads through MiXCR, listing each CDR3 protein once. Of about 200,000 distinct CDR3 sequences in the sample, around 70% were seen once. Sequenced sample: lung tumor tissue. The receptor source for this set is a man aged 55 to 70 with non-small cell lung cancer.

CDR3 sequence reads: CSARNLGLNFPGMQYF. CDR3 nucleotide sequence: TGCAGTGCTAGAAATCTGGGACTCAACTTTCCAGGTATGCAGTATTTT. The chain recombines TRBV20-1 with TRBJ2-3; D is possibly TRBD2 (6 bases). CDR3 length equals 16 residues. CDR1 and CDR2 from the germline V gene are DFQATT and SNEGSKA (reference sequence). With 2 bases removed from V and 11 bases from J, the gap between germline ends came to 26 bases.

To note about this clonotype: A read error may produce the germline difference seen at one junction end. The chain links TRBV10-1 to TRBJ2-1; tentatively, D is TRBD1 (6 bases). CDR1 and CDR2 from the germline V gene are WNHNN and SYGVQD (reference sequence). CDR3 size: 15 residues. As DNA, the CDR3 is TGCACCAGCAGTGAGCTCTCAGGGGAACGGAATGAGCAGTTCTTC. Amino acid sequence: CTSSELSGERNEQFF.

The CDR3 DNA sequence: TGTGCCAGCAGTGCGGGACAGACGAAGACCCAGTACTTC. As protein: CASSAGQTKTQYF. V gene TRBV25-1 combines with J gene TRBJ2-5, with TRBD1 identical over 7 bases. From germline, CDR1 is MGHDK and CDR2 SYGVNS. With 4 bases clipped from V and 6 bases from J, the junction kept 5 bases outside the gene matches. The CDR3 spans 13 residues.

Notes on this clonotype: Its ends do not fully match the called genes, so a read error is possible. The chain recombines TRBV29-1 with TRBJ2-5, with D perhaps being TRBD1 or TRBD2 (6 bases each). Germline CDR1 is SQVTM and CDR2 is ANQGSEA. The CDR3 runs 16 residues. CDR3 sequence (DNA): TGCAGCGTTGAAGATCTTGAATGGGCGGGACAAGGGACCCAATACTTC. This codes for CSVEDLEWAGQGTQYF.

In its sample, this clonotype was seen a few times. The J gene is TRBJ2-7, the V gene TRBV5-4, with a possible D match to TRBD2 (7 bases). Germline CDR1 reads SGHNT; CDR2 reads YYREEE (reference sequence). The ends were cut back, 4 bases at V and 1 base at J, with 15 bases in the middle. The CDR3 extends over 15 amino acids. The CDR3, as DNA: TGTGCCAGCAGCAACGAGGGGGGGGTTTCCTACGAGCAGTACTTC. This gives the protein CASSNEGGVSYEQYF.

The chain uses TRBV5-4 and TRBJ2-2; unclear D gene. Germline V lookup: CDR1 SGHNT, CDR2 YYREEE (reference sequence). Trimming took off 0 bases at V and 1 base at J, with 10 bases between the two ends. This CDR3 region has 16 residues. This chain's CDR3 is CASSLGPGLNTGELFF. The CDR3 DNA sequence: TGTGCCAGCAGCTTGGGTCCGGGTCTGAACACCGGGGAGCTGTTTTTT.

Remarks on this clonotype: It may be a read error: a sequence one base away is much more abundant. The chain couples TRBV4-2 to TRBJ2-5; D gene ambiguous. The ends were cut back, 0 bases at V and 3 bases at J, with 8 bases in the middle. The CDR3 runs 14 residues. The germline V gene has CDR1 LGHNA and CDR2 YNFKEQ. CDR3 DNA sequence: TGTGCCAGCAGCCAAGACGGAGTCAAAGAGACCCAGTACTTC. Its protein product is CASSQDGVKETQYF.

This clonotype has only a few counts. The DNA of the CDR3 is TGTGCCAGCAGAGCACCTGGGACAGCCTCGAACACCGGGGAGCTGTTTTTT. Protein sequence: CASRAPGTASNTGELFF. The J gene is TRBJ2-2, the V gene TRBV6-1; 7 nucleotides agree with TRBD1. Trimming cost V 6 bases and J 0 bases; bases outside gene matches: 10. Germline assignment: CDR1 MNHNS and CDR2 SASEGT. There are 17 residues in the CDR3.

This clonotype was observed a few times. The rearrangement uses TRBV12-3 or TRBV12-4 and TRBJ1-5; D is uncertain. The CDR3 runs to 15 residues. With 1 base removed from V and 2 bases from J, the gap between germline ends came to 9 bases. The CDR3 protein is CASSLGGGGNQPQHF. In DNA form, the CDR3 reads TGTGCCAGCAGTTTAGGAGGAGGAGGCAATCAGCCCCAGCATTTT.

Details on this clonotype: At one end, the junction sequence differs from germline, possibly due to a read error. The rearrangement joins TRBV6-5 to TRBJ1-1; no definite D call. The germline V gene encodes CDR1 MNHEY and CDR2 SVGAGI. The CDR3 runs 16 residues. The CDR3: CASSHSTQSMNTEAFF. The CDR3 bases are TGTGCCAGCAGTCACTCGACACAATCGATGAACACTGAAGCTTTCTTT.

This rearrangement joins TRBV20-1 to TRBJ2-7; TRBD2 aligns across 7 bases. The CDR3 contains 15 residues. V was pared by 0 bases and J by 6 bases, with 11 bases of the junction left unmatched. Germline CDR1 and CDR2: DFQATT and SNEGSKA (reference sequence). The CDR3 region is CSARDKAGEPSEQYF. CDR3 coding DNA: TGCAGTGCTAGAGATAAGGCGGGAGAACCTTCCGAGCAGTACTTC.

This clonotype is a singleton in its sample. A much larger clone lies a single base off, so this may be a read error. This chain connects TRBV6-1 to TRBJ1-1; D is unclear. The CDR3 loop spans 12 amino acids. V was shortened by 10 bases and J by 10 bases, with 19 bases between the two germline ends. The germline V gene encodes CDR1 MNHNS and CDR2 SASEGT. The DNA for the CDR3 is TGTGCCAACAGAGTACAGTCCTCCCCAGCTTTCTTT. It is translated as CANRVQSSPAFF.

The chain recombines TRBV11-3 with TRBJ2-1; unclear D gene. Looked up from germline, CDR1 is SGHNT and CDR2 is YENEEA. V lost 2 bases and J lost 8, with 13 bases in between. The length of the CDR3 is 14 residues. The CDR3 spells CASSLHTILDEQFF. In nucleotides, the CDR3 is TGTGCCAGCAGCTTACATACAATATTGGATGAGCAGTTCTTC. Full variable domain (missing parts from reference TRBV11-3 and TRBJ2-1): EAGVVQSPRYKIIEKKQPVAFWCNPISGHNTLYWYLQNLGQGPELLIRYENEEAVDDSQLPKDRFSAERLKGVDSTLKIQPAELGDSAVYLCASSLHTILDEQFFGPGTRLTVL.

To note about this clonotype: One end of the junction varies from germline; a read error may be responsible. The rearrangement links TRBV11-2 to TRBJ1-1; D is ambiguous. Germline V gene sequence: CDR1 SGHAT, CDR2 FQNNGV. The CDR3 totals 14 residues. The CDR3 nucleotides read TGTGCCAGCAGCTTAGACCCGCTCGGCGATGAAACTTTCTTT. It translates to CASSLDPLGDETFF.

This clonotype was recorded many times. The V and J genes are TRBV20-1 and TRBJ2-3; 10 positions agree with TRBD2. Per the germline V gene, CDR1 is DFQATT and CDR2 is SNEGSKA (reference sequence). V gave up 4 bases and J gave up 6 bases; unmatched junction bases: 13. This CDR3 has 16 amino acids. In DNA form, the CDR3 reads TGCAGTGCTACTCCCGGGACTAGCGACCCCCGGGATACGCAGTATTTT. Residues: CSATPGTSDPRDTQYF.

This clonotype has just a few counts. The rearrangement links TRBV20-1 to TRBJ1-3; no clear D. Per the germline V gene, CDR1 is DFQATT and CDR2 is SNEGSKA (reference sequence). The V gene lost 4 bases and the J gene lost 0 bases, with 13 bases spanning the gap. This CDR3 region has 15 residues. The CDR3 DNA follows: TGCAGTGCTATTCCGTTAGGGAGCTCTGGAAACACCATATATTTT. Its translation is CSAIPLGSSGNTIYF.

A word on this clonotype: Being one base from a much bigger clone, this may be a read error. The chain joins TRBV12-3 or TRBV12-4 to TRBJ1-2; possibly TRBD1 for D (5 bases). This CDR3 is built from 14 residues. Trimming removed 6 bases at V and 3 bases at J, with 14 bases between. DNA for the CDR3: TGTGCCAGCAGATTGCACGGGGCTGACTATGGCTACACCTTC. Translation: CASRLHGADYGYTF.

The V call is TRBV5-1, the J call TRBJ2-7; TRBD2 agrees at 8 bases. V shed 3 bases, J shed 0 bases, and the junction held 8 bases outside the gene matches. Germline CDR1 SGHRS, CDR2 YFSETQ. The CDR3 has 16 amino acids. CDR3 protein: CASSSEEAGVSYEQYF. In DNA form, the CDR3 reads TGCGCCAGCAGCTCCGAGGAAGCGGGAGTCTCCTACGAGCAGTACTTC.

With respect to this clonotype: Compared with germline, one end of the junction differs, possibly owing to a read error. V and J are TRBV6-5 and TRBJ1-5, with TRBD1 as a possible D gene (6 bases). Germline loops: CDR1 MNHEY, CDR2 SVGAGI. The CDR3 sequence is 15 residues long. The CDR3 DNA follows: TGTGCCAGCAGTAGTACAGGGACGGGCAATCTGCCCCAGCATTTT. Amino acids: CASSSTGTGNLPQHF.

V is TRBV6-5 and J is TRBJ2-1; no clear D gene. CDR3 length equals 16 residues. The V and J ends lost 5 bases and 6 bases respectively, with 20 bases between them. Germline CDR1 reads MNHEY; CDR2 reads SVGAGI. CDR3 nucleotide sequence: TGTGCCAGCAGTAGATGTGGGTTCCTTCCTACCAATGAGCAGTTCTTC. This codes for CASSRCGFLPTNEQFF.

Comment on this clonotype: Sequence at one end of the junction differs from germline and may be a read error. This chain joins TRBV12-3 or TRBV12-4 and TRBJ2-7; TRBD1 matches 8 bases. The CDR3 is made up of 14 amino acids. In nucleotides, the CDR3 is TGTGCCAGCAGCCCCCAGGGGGCGATCTACGAGCACTACTTC. Protein sequence: CASSPQGAIYEHYF.

A note on this clonotype: A much larger clone lies a single base off, so this may be a read error. CDR3 loop: CASSENWSSNTEAFF. The CDR3, as DNA: TGTGCCAGCAGTGAGAATTGGAGTTCGAACACTGAAGCTTTCTTT. The chain is built from TRBV6-1 and TRBJ1-1; D call uncertain. The CDR3 runs to 15 residues. The V end lost 3 bases, the J end lost 1 base, and 12 bases lay between the germline ends. Germline V gene sequence: CDR1 MNHNS, CDR2 SASEGT.

This clonotype was counted a few times. The rearrangement uses TRBV20-1 and TRBJ1-5; 9 bases match TRBD1. Germline loops: CDR1 DFQATT, CDR2 SNEGSKA (reference sequence). CDR3 length: 16 amino acids. V gave up 3 bases and J gave up 2 bases; unmatched junction bases: 8. The CDR3 spells CSARRDRVGGNQPQHF. The CDR3 DNA follows: TGCAGTGCTAGGAGGGACAGGGTGGGTGGCAATCAGCCCCAGCATTTT.

Worth noting for this clonotype: The junction departs from the called germline gene at one end, perhaps through a read error. The chain employs TRBV7-9 and TRBJ2-3; D not resolved. Looked up from germline, CDR1 is SEHNR and CDR2 is FQNEAQ (reference sequence). There are 14 residues in the CDR3. The CDR3 DNA reads TGTGCCAGCAGAAGAGGAATTAGCACAGATACGCAGTATTTC. Translation: CASRRGISTDTQYF. The variable domain in full, completed from reference TRBV7-9 and TRBJ2-3, reads DTGVSQNPRHKITKRGQNVTFRCDPISEHNRLYWYRQTLGQGPEFLTYFQNEAQLEKSRLLSDRFSAERPKGSFSTLEIQRTEQGDSAMYLCASRRGISTDTQYFGPGTRLTVL.

The V call is TRBV28, the J call TRBJ2-1; D remains unclear. Germline CDR1 reads MDHEN; CDR2 reads SYDVKM. The CDR3 totals 14 residues. Trimming took off 2 bases at V and 3 bases at J, with 8 bases between the two ends. In nucleotides, the CDR3 is TGTGCCAGCAGTTTAGCAATTAACTACAATGAGCAGTTCTTC. Its translation: CASSLAINYNEQFF.

As for this clonotype: Given a much more abundant clone one base away, this may be a read error. DNA of the CDR3: TGCAGTGCTAGAGGGGGGGCTGGCAATCAGCCCCATCATTTT. This codes for CSARGGAGNQPHHF. The gene calls are TRBV20-1 and TRBJ1-5, with D perhaps matching TRBD1 (6 bases). This CDR3 region has 14 residues. The V gene's germline CDR1 is DFQATT and CDR2 SNEGSKA (reference sequence).

With respect to this clonotype: Being one base from a much bigger clone, this may be a read error. This sequence joins TRBV20-1 and TRBJ1-5, with D tentatively TRBD1 (5 bases). The germline V gene has CDR1 DFQATT and CDR2 SNEGSKA (reference sequence). The CDR3 spans 15 residues. Trimming cost V 4 bases and J 5 bases, with 18 bases left between them. This CDR3 reads CSATDMAHSYQPQHF. As DNA, the CDR3 is TGCAGTGCTACGGACATGGCCCATTCGTATCAGCCCCAGCATTTT.

This clonotype was counted a few times. V is TRBV5-1 and J is TRBJ1-1; 8 nucleotides match TRBD1. Germline V gene data show CDR1 as SGHRS and CDR2 as YFSETQ. Losses at the gene ends were 4 bases for V and 5 bases for J; bases not matched to a gene: 7. CDR3 length: 14 residues. DNA for the CDR3: TGCGCCAGCAGCGATACAGGGGGAACAACTGAAGCTTTCTTT. Protein sequence: CASSDTGGTTEAFF.